A single sample gave rise to the 13 T cell receptor beta chains below, sequenced in a study of blood T cell repertoires in COVID-19. Measured with immunoSEQ multiplex PCR; TCRdb has only the in-frame clones, and not every one. The top ten clones hold roughly 1% of a sample with roughly 160,000 clones, approximately 85% of them seen once. The sequenced sample consisted of peripheral blood. These receptors all stem from a man between 40 and 49 years old with acute or convalescent COVID-19.

The rearrangement joins TRBV24-1 to TRBJ2-5; 7 nucleotides agree with TRBD1. With 4 bases clipped from V and 4 bases from J, the junction kept 5 bases outside the gene matches. CDR1 KGHDR and CDR2 SFDVKD come from the germline V gene. This CDR3 is built from 14 residues. The DNA for the CDR3 is TGTGCCACCAGTGAGAACAGGGGTACAGAGACCCAGTACTTC. Its protein is CATSENRGTETQYF.

The chain couples TRBV19 to TRBJ1-5, with TRBD1 as a possible D gene (5 bases). V was shortened by 9 bases and J by 6 bases, with 12 bases between the two germline ends. This CDR3 spans 12 amino acids. Germline assignment: CDR1 LNHDA and CDR2 SQIVND (reference sequence). The DNA for the CDR3 is TGTGCCAGGAGCGACGGGGGTCAGCCCCAGCATTTT. This translates into CARSDGGQPQHF. The complete variable domain, with remaining parts taken from reference TRBV19 and TRBJ1-5, reads DGGITQSPKYLFRKEGQNVTLSCEQNLNHDAMYWYRQDPGQGLRLIYYSQIVNDFQKGDIAEGYSVSREKKESFPLTVTSAQKNPTAFYLCARSDGGQPQHFGDGTRLSIL.

This chain connects TRBV5-1 to TRBJ1-1; D is uncertain. This CDR3 comprises 13 residues. Germline loops: CDR1 SGHRS, CDR2 YFSETQ. Trimming took 4 bases from V and 5 from J, leaving 12 bases between them. The CDR3 DNA sequence: TGCGCCAGCAGCCCTACCGACAAGACTGAAGCTTTCTTT. Protein product: CASSPTDKTEAFF.

V usage is TRBV6-5 and J usage is TRBJ2-1; 9 bases map to TRBD2. The ends lost 5 bases at V and 5 bases at J; junction bases unmatched: 4. CDR1 is MNHEY and CDR2 is SVGAGI in the germline V gene. The CDR3 extends over 14 amino acids. The CDR3 sequence: CASSRGLADNEQFF. CDR3 coding DNA: TGTGCCAGCAGTCGGGGACTAGCAGACAATGAGCAGTTCTTC.

The J gene is TRBJ1-2, the V gene TRBV4-3; the match to TRBD1 covers 7 bases. The CDR3 spans 15 residues. Unmatched junction bases numbered 6, after V lost 0 bases and J lost 5 bases. Germline V gene lookup returns CDR1 LGHNA and CDR2 YSLEER. CDR3 residues: CASSQDRGTAYGYTF. CDR3 DNA: TGCGCCAGCAGCCAAGATAGGGGGACAGCGTATGGCTACACCTTC.

This chain connects TRBV2 to TRBJ1-1; the D is unclear. Germline lookup yields CDR1 SNHLY and CDR2 FYNNEI. This CDR3 region has 13 residues. The V and J ends lost 8 bases and 1 base respectively, with 11 bases between them. The CDR3 protein is CASGEGQNTEAFF. CDR3 nucleotides: TGTGCCAGCGGGGAGGGCCAGAACACTGAAGCTTTCTTT.

This rearrangement joins TRBV5-1 to TRBJ2-1; possible D gene TRBD1, 6 bases. CDR1 and CDR2 from the germline V gene are SGHRS and YFSETQ. The CDR3 loop spans 12 amino acids. V was trimmed by 5 bases and J by 7 bases, leaving 10 bases between them. The CDR3 here is CASRPDSNEQFF. CDR3 nucleotides: TGCGCCAGCAGACCGGACAGTAATGAGCAGTTCTTC.

CDR3 region: CASSLPQSDTQYF. As DNA, the CDR3 is TGTGCCAGCAGCTTACCCCAGTCAGATACGCAGTATTTT. The chain recombines TRBV7-9 with TRBJ2-3; no definite D call. V lost 2 bases and J lost 4, with 7 bases in between. Germline V gene data show CDR1 as SEHNR and CDR2 as FQNEAQ (reference sequence). The CDR3 length is 13 residues. The full variable domain, its missing parts supplied by reference TRBV7-9 and TRBJ2-3, is DTGVSQNPRHKITKRGQNVTFRCDPISEHNRLYWYRQTLGQGPEFLTYFQNEAQLEKSRLLSDRFSAERPKGSFSTLEIQRTEQGDSAMYLCASSLPQSDTQYFGPGTRLTVL.

This clone came up once. The chain employs TRBV6-5 and TRBJ2-5; D ambiguous. V lost 6 bases, J lost 4 bases, and 12 bases lay in between. The CDR3 loop spans 13 amino acids. Germline values: CDR1 MNHEY, CDR2 SVGAGI. In nucleotides, the CDR3 is TGTGCCAGCAGGAGAGGTGTGGCAGAGACCCAGTACTTC. Its protein is CASRRGVAETQYF.

The chain joins TRBV2 to TRBJ2-1; 12 bases align to TRBD2. This CDR3 contains 20 residues. Germline CDR1 and CDR2: SNHLY and FYNNEI. With V trimmed by 2 bases and J by 1 base, 12 bases remained unmatched. Here the CDR3 DNA reads TGTGCCAGCAGTGAATATGGCCTAGCGGGGGGGCCAGGATCCTACAATGAGCAGTTCTTC. As protein: CASSEYGLAGGPGSYNEQFF.

This clone was seen a handful of times. This CDR3 is CASSPSTGINSPLHF. As DNA, the CDR3 is TGTGCCAGCAGTCCCTCCACGGGGATCAATTCACCCCTCCACTTT. The chain couples TRBV6-2 or TRBV6-3 to TRBJ1-6; D is uncertain. Germline-derived CDR1 and CDR2 are MNHEY and SVGEGT. V lost 5 bases to trimming and J lost 7 bases, with 15 bases between them. The CDR3 loop spans 15 amino acids.

This clone was found once. The chain joins TRBV5-1 to TRBJ1-5, with 10 bases lining up with TRBD1. The CDR3 runs 15 residues. Germline-derived CDR1 and CDR2 are SGHRS and YFSETQ. V lost 0 bases and J lost 7; bases outside the gene matches: 4. The CDR3 nucleotides read TGCGCCAGCAGCTTGGGGGACAGGGGAGAACAGCCCCAGCATTTT. It yields the protein CASSLGDRGEQPQHF. Combining the CDR3 with reference TRBV5-1 and TRBJ1-5 gives the whole variable domain KAGVTQTPRYLIKTRGQQVTLSCSPISGHRSVSWYQQTPGQGLQFLFEYFSETQRNKGNFPGRFSGRQFSNSRSEMNVSTLELGDSALYLCASSLGDRGEQPQHFGDGTRLSIL.

The chain carries TRBV4-1 and TRBJ2-7; no reliable D call. From germline, CDR1 is MGHRA and CDR2 YSYEKL. Trimming took off 1 base at V and 2 bases at J, with 12 bases between the two ends. This CDR3 is built from 15 residues. CDR3: CASSQAPVTPYEQYF. The CDR3 region has the DNA TGCGCCAGCAGCCAAGCCCCGGTAACTCCCTACGAGCAGTACTTC.